The rows below give T cell receptor beta chains drawn from one sample of a study of blood T cells in healthy people across ages. TCRdb independently ran MiXCR on the 5' RACE reads; one entry per CDR3 protein. The data show over 1,500,000 distinct CDR3 sequences, with about two fifths seen just once and roughly 24% held by the top ten. Sequenced: blood. Every receptor here comes from a human donor in good health. Both conserved end residues are trimmed from each CDR3. Fields, in order: V gene, D gene, J gene, clone size, CDR3 protein. D genes are given only for firm matches. Expanded clones get a size class; other rows say once, few or many, or leave the size out.

TRBV9,-,TRBJ1-6,-,ASSVAGGITGNSPLH
TRBV5-6,-,TRBJ2-7,-,ASSRDSRSYEQY
TRBV27,TRBD1,TRBJ1-2,many,ASSNLDRGGYT
TRBV25-1,TRBD1,TRBJ1-2,few,ASRQGFSTDYT
TRBV7-9,-,TRBJ1-1,few,ASSGVSGYTEAF
TRBV6-6,TRBD1,TRBJ2-5,few,ASRPDRAGTQY
TRBV6-5,TRBD1,TRBJ1-1,few,ASTRTGTTEAF
TRBV29-1,TRBD1,TRBJ2-7,-,SVEDDRGPREQY
TRBV7-9,-,TRBJ2-7,few,ASSLEARKQY
TRBV20-1,-,TRBJ1-2,-,SATTGNGGYT
TRBV7-9,-,TRBJ2-1,few,ASGPRYQQYNEQF
TRBV20-1,TRBD1,TRBJ1-1,-,SARDMGQGLNTEAF
TRBV30,-,TRBJ2-7,-,AWTTGSGGEQY
TRBV18,-,TRBJ1-6,once,ASSPPPGESSSYNSPLH
TRBV4-1,-,TRBJ1-6,-,ASSQGGVTISPLH
TRBV29-1,-,TRBJ2-3,-,SVRRGGTDTQY
TRBV7-8,-,TRBJ2-5,-,ASSLGIGQTQY
TRBV6-2/TRBV6-3,TRBD1,TRBJ1-2,-,ASADRVGFRDGYT
TRBV5-1,-,TRBJ2-1,few,ASSPGGSGSHNEQF
TRBV28,-,TRBJ1-5,-,ASSLLTRNQPQH
TRBV27,-,TRBJ1-5,-,ASSTTVFGNQPQH
TRBV6-2/TRBV6-3,TRBD1,TRBJ1-2,-,ASVGTVYGYT
TRBV7-9,-,TRBJ1-4,-,ASSLPGTLF
TRBV7-2,-,TRBJ2-3,once,ASSLFQGITDTQY
TRBV7-2,-,TRBJ2-4,-,ASSLERQGNQY
TRBV7-9,-,TRBJ2-1,few,ASSRQGGSNEQF
TRBV29-1,-,TRBJ2-7,-,GTKGVAYEQY
TRBV4-1,-,TRBJ2-7,few,ASSQDRAAPLSYEQY
TRBV20-1,-,TRBJ2-3,-,SASAGTTDTQY
TRBV15,-,TRBJ1-2,few,ATSRDPSLGGYT
TRBV18,-,TRBJ1-2,-,ASSPQKGQGIWANYGYT
TRBV4-2,-,TRBJ1-2,-,ASSQEPANYGHT
TRBV11-2,-,TRBJ1-2,few,ASSLDRFSGNYGYT
TRBV28,-,TRBJ2-3,few,ASTMGPQLDTQY
TRBV3-1,TRBD1,TRBJ2-1,-,ASSHLQGSYNEQF
TRBV20-1,TRBD1,TRBJ1-2,few,SAGWDRGYGYT
TRBV5-1,-,TRBJ2-1,few,ASSLTDLSYNEQF
TRBV19,-,TRBJ1-2,few,ASSIEARQNYGYT
TRBV7-2,-,TRBJ1-2,-,VSSLGGFGYGYT
TRBV7-2,-,TRBJ2-5,-,ASSSSGRPETQY
TRBV2,-,TRBJ2-5,-,ASSFLTETQY
TRBV28,-,TRBJ1-2,few,ASSLVRAGGYT
TRBV20-1,-,TRBJ1-4,-,SARGLQASYEKLF
TRBV29-1,TRBD1,TRBJ2-7,-,SVAPRTGAYEQY